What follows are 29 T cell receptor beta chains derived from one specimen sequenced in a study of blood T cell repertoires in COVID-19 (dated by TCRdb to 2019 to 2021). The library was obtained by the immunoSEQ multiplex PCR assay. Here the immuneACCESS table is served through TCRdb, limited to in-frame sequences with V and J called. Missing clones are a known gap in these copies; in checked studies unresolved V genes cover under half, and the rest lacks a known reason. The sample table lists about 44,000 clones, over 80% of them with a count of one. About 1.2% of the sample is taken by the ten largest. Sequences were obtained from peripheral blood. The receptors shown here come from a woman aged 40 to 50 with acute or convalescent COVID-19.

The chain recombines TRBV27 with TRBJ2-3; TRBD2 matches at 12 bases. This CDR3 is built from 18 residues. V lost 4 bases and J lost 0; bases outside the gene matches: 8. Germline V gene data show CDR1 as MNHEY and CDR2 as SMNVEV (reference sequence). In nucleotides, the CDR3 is TGTGCCAGCAGTTCGCCAAGACTAGCGGGGGTGAGCACAGATACGCAGTATTTT. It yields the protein CASSSPRLAGVSTDTQYF.

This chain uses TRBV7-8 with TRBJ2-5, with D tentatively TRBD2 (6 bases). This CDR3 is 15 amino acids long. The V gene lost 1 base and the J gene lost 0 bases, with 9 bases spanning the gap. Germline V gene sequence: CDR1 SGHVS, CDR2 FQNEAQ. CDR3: CASSLGSSDQETQYF. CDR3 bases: TGTGCCAGCAGCTTAGGTTCTAGCGACCAAGAGACCCAGTACTTC.

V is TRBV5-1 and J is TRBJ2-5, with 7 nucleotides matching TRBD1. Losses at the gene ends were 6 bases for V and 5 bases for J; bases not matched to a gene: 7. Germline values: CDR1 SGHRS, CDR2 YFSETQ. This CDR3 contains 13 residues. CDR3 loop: CASTLQGLETQYF. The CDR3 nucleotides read TGCGCCAGCACGTTACAGGGGTTGGAGACCCAGTACTTC.

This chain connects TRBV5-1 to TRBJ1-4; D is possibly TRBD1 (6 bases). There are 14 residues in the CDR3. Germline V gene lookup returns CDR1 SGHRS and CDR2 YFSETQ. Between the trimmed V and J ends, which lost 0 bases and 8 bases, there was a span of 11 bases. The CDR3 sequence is CASSLGQGSEKLFF. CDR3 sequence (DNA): TGCGCCAGCAGCTTGGGGCAGGGGTCGGAAAAACTGTTTTTT.

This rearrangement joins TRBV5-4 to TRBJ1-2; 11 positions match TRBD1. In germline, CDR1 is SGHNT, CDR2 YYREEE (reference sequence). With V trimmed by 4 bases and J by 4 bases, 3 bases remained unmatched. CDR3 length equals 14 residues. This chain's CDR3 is CASSQGQGAYGYTF. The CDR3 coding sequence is TGTGCCAGCAGCCAAGGACAGGGGGCCTATGGCTACACCTTC.

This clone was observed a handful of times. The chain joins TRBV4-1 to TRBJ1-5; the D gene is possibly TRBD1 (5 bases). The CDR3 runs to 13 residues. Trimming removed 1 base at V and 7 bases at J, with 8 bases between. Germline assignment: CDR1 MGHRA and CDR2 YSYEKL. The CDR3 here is CASSQGGTQPQHF. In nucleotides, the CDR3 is TGCGCCAGCAGCCAAGGCGGGACCCAGCCCCAGCATTTT.

The DNA of the CDR3 is TGTGCCAGCAGCCCCCGGACAGGCATGAACACCGGGGAGCTGTTTTTT. Translated, it gives CASSPRTGMNTGELFF. The rearrangement uses TRBV11-3 and TRBJ2-2; 7 bases map to TRBD1. Germline CDR1 SGHNT, CDR2 YENEEA. CDR3 length equals 16 residues. Trimming took 5 bases from V and 1 from J; bases not matched to a gene: 7.

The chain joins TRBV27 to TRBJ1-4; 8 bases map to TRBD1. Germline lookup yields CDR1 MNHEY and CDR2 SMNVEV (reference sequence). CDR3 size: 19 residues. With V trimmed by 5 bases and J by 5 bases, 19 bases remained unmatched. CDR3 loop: CASSPGRQGPAQRNEKLFF. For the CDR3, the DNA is TGTGCCAGCAGTCCTGGTCGACAGGGGCCCGCACAACGGAATGAAAAACTGTTTTTT.

CDR3 DNA sequence: TGTGCCAGCAGATCCGGACAGGGGGGTAACTATGGCTACACCTTC. Translating gives CASRSGQGGNYGYTF. The chain has TRBV6-5 and TRBJ1-2, with 10 positions matching TRBD1. There are 15 residues in the CDR3. V shed 6 bases and J 1 base; nucleotides not matched to a gene: 5. CDR1 is MNHEY, CDR2 SVGAGI, per germline.

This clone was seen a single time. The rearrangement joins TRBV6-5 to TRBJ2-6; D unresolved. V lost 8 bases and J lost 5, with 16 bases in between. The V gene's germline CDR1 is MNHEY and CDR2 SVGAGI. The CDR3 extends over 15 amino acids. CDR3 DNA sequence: TGTGCCAGCTCCACCGACGTTGACTGGGCCAACGTCCTGACTTTC. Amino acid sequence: CASSTDVDWANVLTF.

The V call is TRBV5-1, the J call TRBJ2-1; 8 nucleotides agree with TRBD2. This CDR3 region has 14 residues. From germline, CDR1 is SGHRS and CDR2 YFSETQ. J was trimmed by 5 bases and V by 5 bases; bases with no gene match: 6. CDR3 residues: CASRSSGVNNEQFF. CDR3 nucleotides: TGCGCCAGCAGGAGTAGCGGGGTAAACAATGAGCAGTTCTTC.

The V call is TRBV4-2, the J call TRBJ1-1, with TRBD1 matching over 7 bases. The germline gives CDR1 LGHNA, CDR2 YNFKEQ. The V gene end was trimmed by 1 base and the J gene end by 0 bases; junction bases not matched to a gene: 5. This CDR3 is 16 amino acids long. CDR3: CASSQVGGGLNTEAFF. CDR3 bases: TGTGCCAGCAGCCAAGTAGGGGGCGGGTTGAACACTGAAGCTTTCTTT.

CDR3 bases: TGTGCCAGCAGCCGAACCTCTACAGCCCCCGAGCAGTACTTC. Protein: CASSRTSTAPEQYF. The chain has TRBV27 and TRBJ2-7; D is ambiguous. The V gene lost 6 bases and the J gene lost 6 bases, with 18 bases spanning the gap. Germline CDR1 is MNHEY and CDR2 is SMNVEV (reference sequence). The length of the CDR3 is 14 residues.

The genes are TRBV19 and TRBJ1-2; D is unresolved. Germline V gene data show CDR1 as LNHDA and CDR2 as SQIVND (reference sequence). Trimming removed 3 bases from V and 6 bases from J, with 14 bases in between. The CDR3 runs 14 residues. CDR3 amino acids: CASSMVIGEDGYTF. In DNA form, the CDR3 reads TGTGCCAGTAGTATGGTGATAGGTGAGGATGGCTACACCTTC.

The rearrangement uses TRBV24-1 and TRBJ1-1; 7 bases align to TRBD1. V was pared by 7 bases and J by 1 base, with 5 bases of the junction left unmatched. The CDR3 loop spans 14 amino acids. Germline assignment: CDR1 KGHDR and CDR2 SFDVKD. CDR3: CATRKGGTNTEAFF. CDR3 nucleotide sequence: TGTGCCACCAGGAAAGGGGGCACGAACACTGAAGCTTTCTTT.

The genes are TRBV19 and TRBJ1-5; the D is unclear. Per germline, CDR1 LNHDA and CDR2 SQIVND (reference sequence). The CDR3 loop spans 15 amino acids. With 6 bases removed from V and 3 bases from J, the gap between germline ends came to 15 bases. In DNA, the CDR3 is TGTGCCAGTAGCGCCTCCCGAGGAAACAATCAGCCCCAGCATTTT. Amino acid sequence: CASSASRGNNQPQHF.

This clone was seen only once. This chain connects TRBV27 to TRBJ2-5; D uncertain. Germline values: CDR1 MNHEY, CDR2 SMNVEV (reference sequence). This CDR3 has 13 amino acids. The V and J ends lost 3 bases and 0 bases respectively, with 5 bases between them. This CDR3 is CASSFQYQETQYF. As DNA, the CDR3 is TGTGCCAGCAGTTTCCAGTACCAAGAGACCCAGTACTTC.

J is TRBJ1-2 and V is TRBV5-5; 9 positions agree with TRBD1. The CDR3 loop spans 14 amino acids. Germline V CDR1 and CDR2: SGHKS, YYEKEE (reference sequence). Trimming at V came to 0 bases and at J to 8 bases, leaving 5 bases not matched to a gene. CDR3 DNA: TGTGCCAGCAGCTTGGACAGGGGGCGAGGGGGCTACACCTTC. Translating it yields CASSLDRGRGGYTF.

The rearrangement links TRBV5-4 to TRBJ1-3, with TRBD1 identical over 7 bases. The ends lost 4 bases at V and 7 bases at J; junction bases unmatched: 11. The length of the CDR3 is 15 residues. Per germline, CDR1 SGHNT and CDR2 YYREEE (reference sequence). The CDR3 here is CASSPGGQRSNTIYF. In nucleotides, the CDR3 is TGTGCCAGCAGCCCAGGGGGACAGCGGTCTAACACCATATATTTT.

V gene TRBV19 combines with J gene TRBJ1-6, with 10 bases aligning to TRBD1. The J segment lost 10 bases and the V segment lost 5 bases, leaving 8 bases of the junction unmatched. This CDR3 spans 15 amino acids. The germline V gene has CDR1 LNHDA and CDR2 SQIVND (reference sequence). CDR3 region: CASSPGTGDSSPLHF. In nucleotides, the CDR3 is TGTGCCAGTAGTCCCGGGACAGGGGATAGCTCACCCCTCCACTTT.

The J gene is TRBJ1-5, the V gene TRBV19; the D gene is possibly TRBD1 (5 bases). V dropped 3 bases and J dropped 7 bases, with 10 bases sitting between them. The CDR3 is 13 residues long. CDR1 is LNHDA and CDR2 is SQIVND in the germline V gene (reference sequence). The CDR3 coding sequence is TGTGCCAGTAGTATTCAGGGAGGACAGCCCCAGCATTTT. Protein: CASSIQGGQPQHF. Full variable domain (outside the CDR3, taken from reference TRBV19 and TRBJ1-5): DGGITQSPKYLFRKEGQNVTLSCEQNLNHDAMYWYRQDPGQGLRLIYYSQIVNDFQKGDIAEGYSVSREKKESFPLTVTSAQKNPTAFYLCASSIQGGQPQHFGDGTRLSIL.

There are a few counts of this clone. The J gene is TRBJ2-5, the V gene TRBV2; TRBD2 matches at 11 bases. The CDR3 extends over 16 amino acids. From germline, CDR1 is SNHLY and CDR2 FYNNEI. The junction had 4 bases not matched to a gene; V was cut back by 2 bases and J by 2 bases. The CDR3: CASSEQASGGQETQYF. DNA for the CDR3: TGTGCCAGCAGTGAACAGGCTAGCGGGGGGCAAGAGACCCAGTACTTC.

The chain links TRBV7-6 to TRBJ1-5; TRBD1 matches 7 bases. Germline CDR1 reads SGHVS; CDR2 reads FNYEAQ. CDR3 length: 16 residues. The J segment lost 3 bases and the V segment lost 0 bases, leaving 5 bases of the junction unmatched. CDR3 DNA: TGTGCCAGCAGCTTAGCGGCCGGGACAGCCAATCAGCCCCAGCATTTT. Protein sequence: CASSLAAGTANQPQHF.

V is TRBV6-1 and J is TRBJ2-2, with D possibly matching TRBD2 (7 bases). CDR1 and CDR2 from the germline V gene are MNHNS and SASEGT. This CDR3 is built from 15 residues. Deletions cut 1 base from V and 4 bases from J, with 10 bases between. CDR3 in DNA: TGTGCCAGCAGTGAAGTGAGGGGGGGCACCGGGGAGCTGTTTTTT. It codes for CASSEVRGGTGELFF.

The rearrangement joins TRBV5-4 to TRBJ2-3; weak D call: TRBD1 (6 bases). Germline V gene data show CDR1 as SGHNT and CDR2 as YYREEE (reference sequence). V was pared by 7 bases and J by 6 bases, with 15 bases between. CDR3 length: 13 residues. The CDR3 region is CASCRWGQDTQYF. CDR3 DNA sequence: TGTGCCAGCTGCCGGTGGGGGCAGGATACGCAGTATTTT.

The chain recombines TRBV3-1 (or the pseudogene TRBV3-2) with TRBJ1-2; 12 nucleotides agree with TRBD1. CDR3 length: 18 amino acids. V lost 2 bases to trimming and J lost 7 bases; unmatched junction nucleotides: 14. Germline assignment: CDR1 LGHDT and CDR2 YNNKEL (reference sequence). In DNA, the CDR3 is TGTGCCAGCAGCCAACATGGGTTAAGGGGACAGGGGGCGTTTGGCTACACCTTC. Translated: CASSQHGLRGQGAFGYTF.

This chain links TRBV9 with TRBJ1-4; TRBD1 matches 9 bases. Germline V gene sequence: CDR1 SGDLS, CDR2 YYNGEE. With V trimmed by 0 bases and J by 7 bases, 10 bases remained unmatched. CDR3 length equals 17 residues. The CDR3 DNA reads TGTGCCAGCAGCGTAGGAGGGACAGGGAAAGTCGGTGAAAAACTGTTTTTT. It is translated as CASSVGGTGKVGEKLFF.

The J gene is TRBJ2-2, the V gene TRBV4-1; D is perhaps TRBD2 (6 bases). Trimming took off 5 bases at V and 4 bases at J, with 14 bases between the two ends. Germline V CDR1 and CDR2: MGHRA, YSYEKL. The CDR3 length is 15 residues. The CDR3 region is CASSYREEGTGELFF. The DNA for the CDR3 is TGCGCCAGCAGCTACCGCGAGGAGGGCACCGGGGAGCTGTTTTTT.

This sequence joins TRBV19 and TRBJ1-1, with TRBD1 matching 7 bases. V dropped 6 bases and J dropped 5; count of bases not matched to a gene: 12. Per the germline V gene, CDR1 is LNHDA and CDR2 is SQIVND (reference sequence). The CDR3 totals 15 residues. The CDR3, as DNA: TGTGCCAGTAGGATGGCAAGGGGGCGCCGAACTGAAGCTTTCTTT. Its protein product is CASRMARGRRTEAFF. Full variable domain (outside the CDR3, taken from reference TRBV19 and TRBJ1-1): DGGITQSPKYLFRKEGQNVTLSCEQNLNHDAMYWYRQDPGQGLRLIYYSQIVNDFQKGDIAEGYSVSREKKESFPLTVTSAQKNPTAFYLCASRMARGRRTEAFFGQGTRLTVV.